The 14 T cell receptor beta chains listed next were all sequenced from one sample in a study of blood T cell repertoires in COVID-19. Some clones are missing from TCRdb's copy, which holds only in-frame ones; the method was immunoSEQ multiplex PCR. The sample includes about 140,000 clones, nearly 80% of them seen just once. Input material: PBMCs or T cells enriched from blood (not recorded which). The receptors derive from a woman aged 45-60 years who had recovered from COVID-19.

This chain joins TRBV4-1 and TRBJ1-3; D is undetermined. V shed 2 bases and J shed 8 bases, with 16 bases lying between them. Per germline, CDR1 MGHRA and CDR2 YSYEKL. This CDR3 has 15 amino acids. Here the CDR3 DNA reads TGCGCCAGCAGCCAAATCCTTAGAACCCGGGACACCATATATTTT. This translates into CASSQILRTRDTIYF.

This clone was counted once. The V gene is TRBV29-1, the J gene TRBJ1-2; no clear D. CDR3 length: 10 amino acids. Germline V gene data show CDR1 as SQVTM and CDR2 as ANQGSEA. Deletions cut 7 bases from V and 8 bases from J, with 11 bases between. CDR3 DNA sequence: TGCAGCGACTACCCTCTGGGCTACACCTTC. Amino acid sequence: CSDYPLGYTF.

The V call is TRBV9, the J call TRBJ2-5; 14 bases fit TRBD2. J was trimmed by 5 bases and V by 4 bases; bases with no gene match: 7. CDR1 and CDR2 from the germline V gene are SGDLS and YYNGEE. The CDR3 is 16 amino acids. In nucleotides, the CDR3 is TGTGCCAGCAGCAGCCCGGGACTAGCGGGAGTCGAGACCCAGTACTTC. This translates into CASSSPGLAGVETQYF.

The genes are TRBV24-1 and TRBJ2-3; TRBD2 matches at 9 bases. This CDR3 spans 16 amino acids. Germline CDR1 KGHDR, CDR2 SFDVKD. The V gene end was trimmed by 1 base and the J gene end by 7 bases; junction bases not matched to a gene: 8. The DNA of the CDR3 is TGTGCCACCAGTGATTTAGGAGCGGGGGGAATCTATACGCAGTATTTT. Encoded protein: CATSDLGAGGIYTQYF.

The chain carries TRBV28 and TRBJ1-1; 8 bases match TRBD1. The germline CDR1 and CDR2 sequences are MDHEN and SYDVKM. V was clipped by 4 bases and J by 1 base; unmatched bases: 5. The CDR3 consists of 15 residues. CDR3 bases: TGTGCCAGCAGTTCGACCGGGACAGGGAACACTGAAGCTTTCTTT. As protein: CASSSTGTGNTEAFF.

CDR3 loop: CASRSLAGNTGELFF. The CDR3 coding sequence is TGTGCCAGCAGGAGTCTAGCGGGAAACACCGGGGAGCTGTTTTTT. The V gene is TRBV6-6, the J gene TRBJ2-2, with 9 bases that match TRBD2. The germline gives CDR1 MNHNY, CDR2 SVGAGI (reference sequence). The CDR3 length is 15 residues. The ends lost 6 bases at V and 2 bases at J; junction bases unmatched: 4.

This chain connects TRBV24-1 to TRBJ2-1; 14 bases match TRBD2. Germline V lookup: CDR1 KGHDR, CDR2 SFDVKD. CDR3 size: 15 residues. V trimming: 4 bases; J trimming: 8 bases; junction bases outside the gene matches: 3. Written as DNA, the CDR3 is TGTGCCACCAGTGAACCGACTAGCGGGAGGGATGAGCAGTTCTTC. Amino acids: CATSEPTSGRDEQFF.

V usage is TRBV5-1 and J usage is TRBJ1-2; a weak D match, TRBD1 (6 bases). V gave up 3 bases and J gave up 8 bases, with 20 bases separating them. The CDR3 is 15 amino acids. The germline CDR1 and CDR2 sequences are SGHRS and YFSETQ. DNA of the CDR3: TGCGCCAGCAGCTCCTCGGGACACGACGCGAGCGGCTACACCTTC. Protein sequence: CASSSSGHDASGYTF.

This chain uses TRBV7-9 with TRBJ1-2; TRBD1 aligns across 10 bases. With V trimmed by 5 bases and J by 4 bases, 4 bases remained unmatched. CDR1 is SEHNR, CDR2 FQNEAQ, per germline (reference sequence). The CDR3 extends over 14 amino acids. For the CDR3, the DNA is TGTGCCAGCAGCCGGGACAGGGGAACCTATGGCTACACCTTC. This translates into CASSRDRGTYGYTF. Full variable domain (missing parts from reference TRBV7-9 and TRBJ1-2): DTGVSQNPRHKITKRGQNVTFRCDPISEHNRLYWYRQTLGQGPEFLTYFQNEAQLEKSRLLSDRFSAERPKGSFSTLEIQRTEQGDSAMYLCASSRDRGTYGYTFGSGTRLTVV.

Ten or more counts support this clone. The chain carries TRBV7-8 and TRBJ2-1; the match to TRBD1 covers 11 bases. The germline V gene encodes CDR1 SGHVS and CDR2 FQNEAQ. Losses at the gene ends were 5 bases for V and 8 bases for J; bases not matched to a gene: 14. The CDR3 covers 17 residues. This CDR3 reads CASSPSTGTGGSHEQFF. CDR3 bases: TGTGCCAGCAGCCCCTCGACCGGGACAGGGGGTAGTCATGAGCAGTTCTTC.

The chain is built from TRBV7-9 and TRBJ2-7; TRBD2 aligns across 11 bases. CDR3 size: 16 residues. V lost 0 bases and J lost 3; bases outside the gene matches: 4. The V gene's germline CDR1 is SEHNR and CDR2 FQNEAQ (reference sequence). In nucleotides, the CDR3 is TGTGCCAGCAGCTTAGCGTCCCTAGCGGGAGGCTACGAGCAGTACTTC. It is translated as CASSLASLAGGYEQYF.

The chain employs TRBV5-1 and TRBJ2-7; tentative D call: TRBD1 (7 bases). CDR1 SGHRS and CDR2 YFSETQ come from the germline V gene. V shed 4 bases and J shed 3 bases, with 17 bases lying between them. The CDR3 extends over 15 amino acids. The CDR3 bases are TGCGCCAGCAGCGTGGCGGGGACAGAAGTCTACGAGCAGTACTTC. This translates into CASSVAGTEVYEQYF.

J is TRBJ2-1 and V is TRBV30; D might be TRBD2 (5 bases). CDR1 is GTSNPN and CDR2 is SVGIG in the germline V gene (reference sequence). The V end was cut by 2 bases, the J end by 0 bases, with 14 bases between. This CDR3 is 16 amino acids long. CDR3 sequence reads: CAWSRTSGVSYNEQFF. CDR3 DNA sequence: TGTGCCTGGAGTAGAACGAGCGGAGTCTCCTACAATGAGCAGTTCTTC.

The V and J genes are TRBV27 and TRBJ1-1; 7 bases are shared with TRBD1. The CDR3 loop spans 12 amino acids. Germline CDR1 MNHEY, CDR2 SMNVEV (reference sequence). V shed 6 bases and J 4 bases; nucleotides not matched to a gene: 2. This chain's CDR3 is CASRQGFTEAFF. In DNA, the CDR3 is TGTGCCAGCAGACAGGGGTTCACTGAAGCTTTCTTT.